The clone carrying this T cell receptor (beta chain) has only a few counts. The antigen remains unidentified. This CDR3 has 13 amino acids. V lost 3 bases and J lost 4, with 9 bases in between. One entry per CDR3 protein results from TCRdb running MiXCR on the RACE reads. Of under 300,000 distinct CDR3 sequences listed, more than 6.5% are singletons. Time point reported: pre-sensitization, week 0. As to treatment: therapeutic diphenylcyclopropenone sensitization with weekly scalp DPC. This entry is derived from a study of human T cells and chemical hapten exposure. Study results and limitations: After DPC sensitization, TCRs above 1 in 1000 frequency showed no change.

The sample here was whole blood, taken in connection with sensitization to the hapten diphenylcyclopropenone (DPC). The chain employs TRBV12-3 or TRBV12-4 and TRBJ1-1, with a tentative D call TRBD1 (6 bases). The sequence came from a woman aged 35 to 49 with alopecia areata. Some clones in this sample may be carry-over from other donors' samples. CDR3 amino acids: CASSLDSFTEAFF. In DNA, the CDR3 is TGTGCCAGCAGTTTGGACAGCTTCACTGAAGCTTTCTTT.